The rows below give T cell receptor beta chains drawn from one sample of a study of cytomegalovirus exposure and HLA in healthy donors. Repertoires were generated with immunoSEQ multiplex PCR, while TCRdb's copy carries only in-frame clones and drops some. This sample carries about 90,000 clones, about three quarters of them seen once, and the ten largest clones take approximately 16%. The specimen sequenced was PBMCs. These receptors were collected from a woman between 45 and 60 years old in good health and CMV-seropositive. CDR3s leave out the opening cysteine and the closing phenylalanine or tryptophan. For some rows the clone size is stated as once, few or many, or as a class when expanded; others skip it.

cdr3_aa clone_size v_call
SVEAGIVDTQY NA TRBV29-1
ASSDLAGVYGEQF NA TRBV28
ATSRATGPSSYEQY few TRBV15
ASSVGWGTGGSSMNTEAF NA TRBV9
ASSLFPPGRYSNQPQH few TRBV27
ASSPGLQSPLH NA TRBV14
SVDTGGTGNTIY NA TRBV29-1
ASSQDKGGGPEAF NA TRBV4-2
ASSPGPGQGASKQY once TRBV9
ASSLASRPAGLF NA TRBV7-9
ASHSSGTEGTDTQY NA TRBV5-1
ASSLAGESYEQY few TRBV19
ASSPGRGGIQY NA TRBV10-1
ASSLGGRGSNTEAF NA TRBV5-4